A selection of T cell receptor beta chains follows, all from one sample in a study of blood T cell repertoires in COVID-19. TCRdb's table, derived via immunoSEQ multiplex PCR, lists solely in-frame clones and lacks some. The table shows over 400,000 clones, with approximately 91% occurring only once. The specimen sequenced was PBMCs or T cells enriched from blood (not recorded which). The origin of the receptors is an older woman who had recovered from COVID-19. Each CDR3 is given with its conserved first and last residue. D genes are given only for firm matches. For some rows the clone size is stated as once, few or many, or as a class when expanded; others skip it.

clone size | J gene | V gene | D gene | CDR3 DNA | CDR3 protein
- | TRBJ2-2 | TRBV5-6 | - | TGTGCCAGCAGATATTTAGGCGCAGGGCCCGGGGAGCTGTTTTTT | CASRYLGAGPGELFF
- | TRBJ2-1 | TRBV5-1 | - | TGCGCCAGCAGCTTGGTCCAGGACTCCTACAATGAGCAGTTCTTC | CASSLVQDSYNEQFF
- | TRBJ2-1 | TRBV5-1 | TRBD2 | TGCGCCAGCAGCTTGACAGGGCGGGGGACTAGCCCCTACAATGAGCAGTTCTTC | CASSLTGRGTSPYNEQFF
- | TRBJ2-3 | TRBV3-1/TRBV3-2 | - | TGTGCCAGCAGCCATCCGGGGTACACAGATACGCAGTATTTT | CASSHPGYTDTQYF
few | TRBJ2-2 | TRBV11-2 | - | TGTGCCAGCAGCTTAACCATGGAGGCCGGGGAGCTGTTTTTT | CASSLTMEAGELFF
few | TRBJ1-2 | TRBV29-1 | - | TGCAGCGCCACAGTTGGGTATGGCTACACCTTC | CSATVGYGYTF
- | TRBJ1-1 | TRBV29-1 | TRBD1 | TGCAGCGTTAGGACAGGGATCGGGGACACTGAAGCTTTCTTT | CSVRTGIGDTEAFF
- | TRBJ2-1 | TRBV27 | - | TGTGCCAGCAGGACACTTGATAGAAATGAGCAGTTCTTC | CASRTLDRNEQFF
- | TRBJ2-2 | TRBV19 | TRBD2 | TGTGCCAGTACCCCGGGGGGGGTGAACACCGGGGAGCTGTTTTTT | CASTPGGVNTGELFF
- | TRBJ1-2 | TRBV3-1/TRBV3-2 | TRBD1 | TGTGCCAGCAGCCCGAGGGACAGGGGTTCCCCGACCTATGGCTACACCTTC | CASSPRDRGSPTYGYTF
- | TRBJ1-6 | TRBV5-1 | - | TGCGCCAGCAGCTTGGAACTAGCGTCCCATAATTCACCCCTCCACTTT | CASSLELASHNSPLHF
- | TRBJ2-3 | TRBV5-1 | TRBD2 | TGCGCCAGCAAGGGGACTAGCGCCTCAGATACGCAGTATTTT | CASKGTSASDTQYF
- | TRBJ1-2 | TRBV5-4 | - | TGTGCCAGCAGCTACCCGGGAGGAGGTGTCTATGGCTACACCTTC | CASSYPGGGVYGYTF
few | TRBJ2-3 | TRBV5-4 | - | TGTGCCAGCAGCCCAGTGGGGCAAACAGATACGCAGTATTTT | CASSPVGQTDTQYF
- | TRBJ2-3 | TRBV6-2/TRBV6-3 | TRBD1 | TGTGCCAGCAGTCCGAGAGGGGGCAGCCCCACAGATACGCAGTATTTT | CASSPRGGSPTDTQYF
- | TRBJ1-1 | TRBV11-3 | - | TGTGCCAGCAGCTTTAAACAGGAAACTGAAGCTTTCTTT | CASSFKQETEAFF
- | TRBJ1-1 | TRBV2 | - | TGTGCCAGCACCAACACGAACACTGAAGCTTTCTTT | CASTNTNTEAFF
once | TRBJ2-3 | TRBV5-1 | TRBD1 | TGCGCCAGCAGCATCGGGACAGGGGATAAAGATACGCAGTATTTT | CASSIGTGDKDTQYF
- | TRBJ1-1 | TRBV10-1 | TRBD1 | TGCGCCAGCAGTGAGACGACAGGGGGCAGGACTGAAGCTTTCTTT | CASSETTGGRTEAFF
once | TRBJ2-3 | TRBV5-6 | - | TGTGCCAGCAGCTTGGCCGGGGGTTTCACAGATACGCAGTATTTT | CASSLAGGFTDTQYF
- | TRBJ2-2 | TRBV5-1 | TRBD2 | TGCGCCAGCAGCCCGCCGGGACTATCGAACACCGGGGAGCTGTTTTTT | CASSPPGLSNTGELFF
- | TRBJ2-1 | TRBV18 | - | TGTGCCAGCTCAACCGACAGTTACTACAATGAGCAGTTCTTC | CASSTDSYYNEQFF